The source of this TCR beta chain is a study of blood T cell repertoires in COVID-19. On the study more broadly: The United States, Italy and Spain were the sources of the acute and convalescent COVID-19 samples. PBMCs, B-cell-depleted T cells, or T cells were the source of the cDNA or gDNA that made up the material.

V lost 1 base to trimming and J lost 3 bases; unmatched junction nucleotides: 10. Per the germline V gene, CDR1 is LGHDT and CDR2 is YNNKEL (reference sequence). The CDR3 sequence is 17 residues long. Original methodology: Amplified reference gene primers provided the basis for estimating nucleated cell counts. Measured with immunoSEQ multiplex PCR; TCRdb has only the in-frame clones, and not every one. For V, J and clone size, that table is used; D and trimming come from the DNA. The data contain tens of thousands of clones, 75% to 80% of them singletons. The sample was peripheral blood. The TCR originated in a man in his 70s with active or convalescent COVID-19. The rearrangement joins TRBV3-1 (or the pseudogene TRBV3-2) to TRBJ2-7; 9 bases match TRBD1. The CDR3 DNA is TGTGCCAGCAGCCAAGTGGGGAGACAGGGGGACCTCTACGAGCAGTACTTC. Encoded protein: CASSQVGRQGDLYEQYF.